The entry below describes one T cell receptor beta chain. Its specificity is not known. This CDR3 region has 17 residues. CDR1 and CDR2 from the germline V gene are SGHDN and FVKESK. V lost 0 bases, J lost 2 bases, and 13 bases lay in between. The data stem from a study of cytomegalovirus exposure and HLA in healthy donors. Points from the study as a whole: As confirmed in vitro, a few CMV-associated chains were specific for CMV antigens. Serostatus for CMV was the only available immune exposure information.

A multiplex PCR was run with 60 Vbeta primers and 13 Jbeta primers. Produced via immunoSEQ multiplex PCR; TCRdb's table is partial and in-frame only. In the table there are roughly 150,000 clones, approximately 80% of which are singletons. The gene calls are TRBV14 and TRBJ2-2; TRBD1 might be the D (5 bases). The receptor was isolated from a woman under 30 in good health and CMV-seronegative. Source material: PBMCs. The CDR3 region is CASSQDWGRVNTGELFF. In nucleotides, the CDR3 is TGTGCCAGCAGCCAAGACTGGGGCAGGGTTAACACCGGGGAGCTGTTTTTT.